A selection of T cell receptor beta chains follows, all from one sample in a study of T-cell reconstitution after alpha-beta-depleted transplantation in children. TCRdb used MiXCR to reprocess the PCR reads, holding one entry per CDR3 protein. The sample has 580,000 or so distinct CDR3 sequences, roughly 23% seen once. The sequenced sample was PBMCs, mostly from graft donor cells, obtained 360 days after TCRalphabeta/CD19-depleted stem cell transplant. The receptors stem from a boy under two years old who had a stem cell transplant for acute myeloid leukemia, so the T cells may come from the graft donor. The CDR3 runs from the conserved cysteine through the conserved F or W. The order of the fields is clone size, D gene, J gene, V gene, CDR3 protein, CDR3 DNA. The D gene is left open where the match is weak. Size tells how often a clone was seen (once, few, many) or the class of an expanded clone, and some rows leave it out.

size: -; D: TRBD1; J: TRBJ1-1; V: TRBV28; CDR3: CASKIGQGSNTEAFF; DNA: TGTGCCAGCAAAATTGGACAGGGTAGCAACACTGAAGCTTTCTTT
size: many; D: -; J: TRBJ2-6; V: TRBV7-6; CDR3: CASSLDFRSSGANVLTF; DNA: TGTGCCAGCAGCTTAGATTTCAGGAGCTCTGGGGCCAACGTCCTGACTTTC
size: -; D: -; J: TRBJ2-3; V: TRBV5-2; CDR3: CARGRPSGGKDTQYF; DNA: TGTGCCAGGGGCCGTCCGAGCGGGGGGAAAGATACGCAGTATTTT
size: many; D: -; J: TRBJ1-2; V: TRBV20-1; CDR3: CSGLGIDGYTF; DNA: TGCAGTGGGCTCGGGATAGACGGCTACACCTTC
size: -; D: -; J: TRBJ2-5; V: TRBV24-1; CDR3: CATSSSALETQYF; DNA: TGTGCCACCAGCAGCTCGGCGTTAGAGACCCAGTACTTC
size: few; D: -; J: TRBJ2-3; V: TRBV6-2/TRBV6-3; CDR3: CASSYGRGLQGDTQYF; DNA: TGTGCCAGCAGTTACGGGCGGGGGCTACAAGGAGATACGCAGTATTTT
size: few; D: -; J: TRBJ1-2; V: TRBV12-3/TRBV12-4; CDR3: CASSPRLRLYGYTF; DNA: TGTGCCAGCAGTCCTCGACTGAGACTCTATGGCTACACCTTC
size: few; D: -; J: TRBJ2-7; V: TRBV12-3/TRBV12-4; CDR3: CASSFGIHEQYF; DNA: TGTGCCAGCAGTTTCGGGATCCACGAGCAGTACTTC
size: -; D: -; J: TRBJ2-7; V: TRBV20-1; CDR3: CSARDQRGEQYF; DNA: TGCAGTGCTAGGGACCAACGGGGCGAGCAGTACTTC
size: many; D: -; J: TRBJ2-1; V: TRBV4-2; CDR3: CASSPPSGGYNEQFF; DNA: TGTGCCAGCAGCCCACCCTCCGGGGGTTACAATGAGCAGTTCTTC
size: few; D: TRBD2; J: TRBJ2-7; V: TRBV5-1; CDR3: CASSLGGGPDYEQYF; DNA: TGCGCCAGCAGCTTGGGCGGGGGGCCTGATTACGAGCAGTACTTC
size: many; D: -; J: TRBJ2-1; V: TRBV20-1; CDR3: CSATGPPRSDEQFF; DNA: TGCAGTGCTACCGGGCCGCCCCGGAGCGATGAGCAGTTCTTC
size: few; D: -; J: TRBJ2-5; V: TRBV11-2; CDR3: CASSLDFLAETQYF; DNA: TGTGCCAGCAGCCTGGACTTCCTGGCGGAGACCCAGTACTTC
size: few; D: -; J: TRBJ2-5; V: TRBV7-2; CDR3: CASSFPLGGYQETQYF; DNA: TGTGCCAGCAGCTTCCCCCTCGGGGGCTACCAAGAGACCCAGTACTTC
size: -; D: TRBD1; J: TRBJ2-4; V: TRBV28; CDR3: CASSKGGRVVVKNIQYF; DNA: TGTGCCAGCAGTAAAGGGGGCAGGGTCGTAGTCAAAAACATTCAGTACTTC
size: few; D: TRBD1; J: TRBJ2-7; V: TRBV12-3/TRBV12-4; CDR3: CASSLNWGTGAAEQYF; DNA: TGTGCCAGCAGCCTCAACTGGGGGACAGGGGCTGCCGAGCAGTACTTC
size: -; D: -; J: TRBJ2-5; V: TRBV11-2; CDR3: CASSLERRDPSLGETQYF; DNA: TGTGCCAGCAGCTTAGAGAGACGGGACCCATCCTTAGGAGAGACCCAGTACTTC
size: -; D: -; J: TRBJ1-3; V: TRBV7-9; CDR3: CASRAGTGGNTIYF; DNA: TGTGCCAGCAGAGCGGGGACTGGAGGAAACACCATATATTTT
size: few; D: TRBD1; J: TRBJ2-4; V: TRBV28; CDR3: CASSPTGQGRNIQYF; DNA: TGTGCCAGCAGTCCAACTGGACAGGGACGCAACATTCAGTACTTC
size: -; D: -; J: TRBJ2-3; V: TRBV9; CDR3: CASSVEGGPTDTQYF; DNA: TGTGCCAGCAGCGTAGAGGGGGGTCCCACAGATACGCAGTATTTT
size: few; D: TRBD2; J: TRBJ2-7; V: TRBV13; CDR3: CASSHRASGGAYEQYF; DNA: TGTGCCAGCAGCCACCGAGCTAGCGGGGGGGCCTACGAGCAGTACTTC
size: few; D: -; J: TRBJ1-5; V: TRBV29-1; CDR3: CSVEQSQGQPQHF; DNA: TGCAGCGTTGAGCAATCGCAAGGGCAGCCCCAGCATTTT
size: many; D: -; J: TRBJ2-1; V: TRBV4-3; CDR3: CASSQARDSPHFYNEQFF; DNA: TGCGCCAGCAGCCAAGCTCGGGACTCGCCCCATTTTTACAATGAGCAGTTCTTC
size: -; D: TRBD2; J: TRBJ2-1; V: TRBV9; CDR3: CASSVVLAAHNEQFF; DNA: TGTGCCAGCAGCGTTGTACTAGCGGCCCACAATGAGCAGTTCTTC
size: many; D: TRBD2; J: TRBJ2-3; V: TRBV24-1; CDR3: CATSDPSGRGDTQYF; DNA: TGTGCCACCAGTGACCCTAGCGGCCGGGGGGATACGCAGTATTTT
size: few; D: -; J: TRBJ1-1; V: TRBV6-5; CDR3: CASSYSLQNGDTEAFF; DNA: TGTGCCAGCAGTTACTCACTTCAGAATGGGGACACTGAAGCTTTCTTT
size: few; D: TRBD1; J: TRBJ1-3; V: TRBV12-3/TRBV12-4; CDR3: CASSKTRDRGRDTIYF; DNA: TGTGCCAGCAGTAAAACCCGGGACAGGGGCCGAGACACCATATATTTT
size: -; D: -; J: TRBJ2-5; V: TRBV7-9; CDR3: CASSLGENQETQYF; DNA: TGTGCCAGCAGCTTAGGGGAGAACCAAGAGACCCAGTACTTC
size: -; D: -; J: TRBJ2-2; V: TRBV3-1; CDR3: CASSGVTGELFF; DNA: TGTGCCAGCTCCGGGGTTACCGGGGAGCTGTTTTTT
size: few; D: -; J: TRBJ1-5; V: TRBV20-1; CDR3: CSARDGSGLGGNQPQHF; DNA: TGCAGTGCTAGAGATGGGTCAGGGCTGGGTGGCAATCAGCCCCAGCATTTT
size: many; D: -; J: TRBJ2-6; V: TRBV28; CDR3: CASSLTSSGANVLTF; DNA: TGTGCCAGCAGTTTAACATCCTCTGGGGCCAACGTCCTGACTTTC
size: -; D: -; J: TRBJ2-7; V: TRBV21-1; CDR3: CASSPPESSSRPSYEQYF; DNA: TGTGCCAGCAGCCCCCCGGAAAGCTCGAGCCGGCCCTCCTACGAGCAGTACTTC
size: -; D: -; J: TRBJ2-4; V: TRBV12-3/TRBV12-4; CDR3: CASSSGVWDKNIQYF; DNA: TGTGCCAGCAGTTCCGGGGTATGGGACAAAAACATTCAGTACTTC
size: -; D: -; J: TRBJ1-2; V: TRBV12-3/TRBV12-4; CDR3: CASSFGLGYTF; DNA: TGTGCCAGCAGTTTCGGGCTTGGCTACACCTTC
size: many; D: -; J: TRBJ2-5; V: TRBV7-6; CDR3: CASSLALSTAVQETQYF; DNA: TGTGCCAGCAGCTTAGCGCTATCGACAGCTGTCCAAGAGACCCAGTACTTC
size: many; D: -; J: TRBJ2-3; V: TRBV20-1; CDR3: CSASVLRDGRDTQYF; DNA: TGCAGTGCTAGTGTCCTCCGGGACGGGAGAGATACGCAGTATTTT
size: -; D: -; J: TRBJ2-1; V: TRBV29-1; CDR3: CSVEDGGTAAYNEQFF; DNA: TGCAGCGTTGAAGATGGGGGGACGGCTGCCTACAATGAGCAGTTCTTC
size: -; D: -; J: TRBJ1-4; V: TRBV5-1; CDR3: CASSLEDSSKEKLFF; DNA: TGCGCCAGCAGCTTGGAGGACAGCTCAAAGGAAAAACTGTTTTTT
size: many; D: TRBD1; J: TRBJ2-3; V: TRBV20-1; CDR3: CSVKDRGRFTDTQYF; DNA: TGCAGTGTTAAAGACAGGGGGCGTTTCACAGATACGCAGTATTTT
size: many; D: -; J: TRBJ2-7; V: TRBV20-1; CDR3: CSAIGRDSYEQYF; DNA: TGCAGTGCTATAGGCAGGGACTCCTACGAGCAGTACTTC
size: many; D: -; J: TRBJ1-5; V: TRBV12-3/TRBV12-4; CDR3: CASSQSGVINQPQHF; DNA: TGTGCCAGCAGCCAATCAGGCGTGATCAATCAGCCCCAGCATTTT
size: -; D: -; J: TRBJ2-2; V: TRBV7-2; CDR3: CASSLEAWGDTGELFF; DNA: TGTGCCAGCAGCTTAGAAGCCTGGGGGGACACCGGGGAGCTGTTTTTT
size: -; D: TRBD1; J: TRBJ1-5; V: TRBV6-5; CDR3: CASSYGQGAGGNQPQHF; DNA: TGTGCCAGCAGTTACGGGCAGGGGGCAGGAGGCAATCAGCCCCAGCATTTT
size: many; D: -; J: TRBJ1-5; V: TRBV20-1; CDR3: CSASFPGVGQPQHF; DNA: TGCAGTGCTAGTTTCCCGGGGGTCGGTCAGCCCCAGCATTTT
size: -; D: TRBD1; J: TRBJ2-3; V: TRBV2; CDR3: CASGQQGAVESDTQYF; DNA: TGTGCCAGCGGACAACAGGGGGCGGTCGAGTCAGATACGCAGTATTTT
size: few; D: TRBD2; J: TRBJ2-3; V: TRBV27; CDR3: CASSLRTGGYSDTQYF; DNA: TGTGCCAGCAGTTTGAGAACGGGGGGGTATTCAGATACGCAGTATTTT
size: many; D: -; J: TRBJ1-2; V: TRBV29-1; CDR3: CSVGRDGNYGYTF; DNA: TGCAGCGTTGGCCGGGACGGTAACTATGGCTACACCTTC
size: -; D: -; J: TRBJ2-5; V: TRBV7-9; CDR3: CASREASSGTQYF; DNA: TGTGCCAGCAGGGAGGCTTCTTCGGGGACCCAGTACTTC
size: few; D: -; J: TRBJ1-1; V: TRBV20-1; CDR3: CSARAQQTFF; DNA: TGCAGTGCTAGAGCCCAGCAGACTTTCTTT
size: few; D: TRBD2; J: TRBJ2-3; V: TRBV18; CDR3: CASSSSGGRTDTQYF; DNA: TGTGCCAGCTCATCCAGCGGGGGGAGGACAGATACGCAGTATTTT
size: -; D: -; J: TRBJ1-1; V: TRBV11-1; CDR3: CASSLAYTEAFF; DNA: TGTGCCAGCAGCTTAGCTTACACTGAAGCTTTCTTT
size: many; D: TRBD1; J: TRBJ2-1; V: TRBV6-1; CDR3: CASSTPGQGKSYNEQFF; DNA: TGTGCCAGCAGTACCCCGGGACAGGGAAAATCCTACAATGAGCAGTTCTTC
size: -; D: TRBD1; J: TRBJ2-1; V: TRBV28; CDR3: CASSLFGQGTYNEQFF; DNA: TGTGCCAGCAGTTTATTTGGACAGGGGACCTACAATGAGCAGTTCTTC